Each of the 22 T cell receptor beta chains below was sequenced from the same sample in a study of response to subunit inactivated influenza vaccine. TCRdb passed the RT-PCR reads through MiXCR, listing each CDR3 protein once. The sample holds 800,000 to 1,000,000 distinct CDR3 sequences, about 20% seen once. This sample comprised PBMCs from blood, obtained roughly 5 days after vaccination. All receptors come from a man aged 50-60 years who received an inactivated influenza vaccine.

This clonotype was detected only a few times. The CDR3 DNA follows: TGTGCCAGCAGTTTGTCTCAGGACACTGAAGCTTTCTTT. Translation: CASSLSQDTEAFF. The chain employs TRBV12-3 or TRBV12-4 and TRBJ1-1; D unclear. CDR3 length equals 13 residues. V was cut by 3 bases and J by 3 bases, with 8 bases left in between.

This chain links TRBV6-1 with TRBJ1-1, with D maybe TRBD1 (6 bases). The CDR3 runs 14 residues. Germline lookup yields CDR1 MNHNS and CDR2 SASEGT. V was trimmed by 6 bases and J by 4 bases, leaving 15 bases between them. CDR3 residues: CASRQIQGGTEAFF. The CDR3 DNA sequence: TGTGCCAGCAGACAAATACAGGGCGGCACTGAAGCTTTCTTT.

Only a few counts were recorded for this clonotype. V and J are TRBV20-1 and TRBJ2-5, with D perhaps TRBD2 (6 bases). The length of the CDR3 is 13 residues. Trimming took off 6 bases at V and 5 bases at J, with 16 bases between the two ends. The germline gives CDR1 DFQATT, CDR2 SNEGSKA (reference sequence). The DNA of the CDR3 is TGCAGTGCCCTGACTAGTCCACGGGAGACCCAGTACTTC. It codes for CSALTSPRETQYF.

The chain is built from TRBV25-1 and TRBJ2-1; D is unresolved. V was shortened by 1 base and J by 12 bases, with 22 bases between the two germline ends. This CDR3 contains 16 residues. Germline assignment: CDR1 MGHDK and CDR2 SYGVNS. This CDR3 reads CASSEFRFRPPTGQFF. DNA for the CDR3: TGTGCCAGCAGTGAATTCCGATTTAGGCCGCCGACTGGGCAGTTCTTC.

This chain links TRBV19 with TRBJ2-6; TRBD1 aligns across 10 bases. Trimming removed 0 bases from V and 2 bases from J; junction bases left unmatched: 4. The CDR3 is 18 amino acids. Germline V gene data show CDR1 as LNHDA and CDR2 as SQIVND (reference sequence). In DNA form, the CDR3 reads TGTGCCAGTAGTATAGAACTGGGACAGGGGACTGGGGCCAACGTCCTGACTTTC. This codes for CASSIELGQGTGANVLTF.

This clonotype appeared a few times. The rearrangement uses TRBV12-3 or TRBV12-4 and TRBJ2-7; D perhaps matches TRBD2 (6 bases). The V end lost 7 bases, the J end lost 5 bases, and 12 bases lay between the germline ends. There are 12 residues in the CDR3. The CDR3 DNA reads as TGTGCCAGCACCCGGTGGGGGGACGAGCAGTACTTC. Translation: CASTRWGDEQYF.

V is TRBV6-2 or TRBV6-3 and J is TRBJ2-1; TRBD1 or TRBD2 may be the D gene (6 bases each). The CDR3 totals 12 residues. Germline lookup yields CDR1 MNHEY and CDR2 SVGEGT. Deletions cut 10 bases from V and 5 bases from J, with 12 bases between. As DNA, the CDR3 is TGTGCCATCAAGGGGGGCCACAATGAGCAGTTCTTC. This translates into CAIKGGHNEQFF.

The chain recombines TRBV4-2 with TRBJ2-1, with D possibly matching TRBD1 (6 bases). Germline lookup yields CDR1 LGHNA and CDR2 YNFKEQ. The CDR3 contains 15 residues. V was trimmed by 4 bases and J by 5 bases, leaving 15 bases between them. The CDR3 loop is CASSLRGKGDNEQFF. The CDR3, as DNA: TGTGCCAGCAGCCTTAGGGGTAAGGGGGACAATGAGCAGTTCTTC.

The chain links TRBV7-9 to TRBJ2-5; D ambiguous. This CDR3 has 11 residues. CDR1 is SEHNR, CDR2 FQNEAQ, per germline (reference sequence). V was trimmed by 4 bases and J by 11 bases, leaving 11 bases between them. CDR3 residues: CASSSLDLQYF. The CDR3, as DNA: TGTGCCAGCAGCTCCTTGGACCTTCAGTACTTC.

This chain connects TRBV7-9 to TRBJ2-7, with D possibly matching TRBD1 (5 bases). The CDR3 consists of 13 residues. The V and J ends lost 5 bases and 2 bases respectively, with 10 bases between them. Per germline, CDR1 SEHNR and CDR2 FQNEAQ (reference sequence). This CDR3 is CASSEAGPYEQYF. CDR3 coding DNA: TGTGCCAGCAGCGAGGCAGGGCCCTACGAGCAGTACTTC.

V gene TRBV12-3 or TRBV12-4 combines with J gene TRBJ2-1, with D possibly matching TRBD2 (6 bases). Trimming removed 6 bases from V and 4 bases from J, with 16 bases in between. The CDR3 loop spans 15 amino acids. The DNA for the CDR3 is TGTGCCAGCAGCCCCGGAGGGGCAAGGTACAATGAGCAGTTCTTC. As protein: CASSPGGARYNEQFF.

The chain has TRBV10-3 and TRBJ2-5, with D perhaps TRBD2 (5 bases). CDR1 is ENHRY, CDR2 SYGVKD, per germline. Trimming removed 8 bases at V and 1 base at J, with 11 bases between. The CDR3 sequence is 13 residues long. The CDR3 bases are TGTGCCATCGGAGGCGGTTCCCAAGAGACCCAGTACTTC. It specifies CAIGGGSQETQYF.

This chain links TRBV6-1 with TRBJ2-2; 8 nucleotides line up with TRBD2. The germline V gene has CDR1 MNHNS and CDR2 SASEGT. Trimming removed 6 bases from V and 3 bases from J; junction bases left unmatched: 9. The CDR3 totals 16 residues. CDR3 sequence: CASSQTLAGYTGELFF. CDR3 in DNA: TGTGCCAGCAGCCAGACGCTAGCGGGCTACACCGGGGAGCTGTTTTTT.

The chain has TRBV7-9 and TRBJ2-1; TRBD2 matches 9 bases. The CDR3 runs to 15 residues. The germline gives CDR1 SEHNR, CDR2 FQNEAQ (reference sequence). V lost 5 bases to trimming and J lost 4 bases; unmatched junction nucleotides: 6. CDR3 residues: CASSQSGRHYNEQFF. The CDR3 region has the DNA TGTGCCAGCAGCCAAAGCGGGAGGCATTACAATGAGCAGTTCTTC.

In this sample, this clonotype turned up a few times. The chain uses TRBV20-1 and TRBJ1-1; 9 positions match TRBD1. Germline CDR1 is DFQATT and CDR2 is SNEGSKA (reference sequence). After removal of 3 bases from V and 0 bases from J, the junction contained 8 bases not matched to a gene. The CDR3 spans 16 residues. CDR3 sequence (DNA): TGCAGTGCTAGCGGTACAGGGGGCGGAATGAACACTGAAGCTTTCTTT. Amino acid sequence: CSASGTGGGMNTEAFF.

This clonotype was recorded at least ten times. The CDR3 DNA sequence: TGTGCCAGCAGCCAAGGAGGGCGCACCTACGAGCAGTACTTC. Amino acid sequence: CASSQGGRTYEQYF. This rearrangement joins TRBV4-2 to TRBJ2-7; tentatively, D is TRBD2 (5 bases). Germline-derived CDR1 and CDR2 are LGHNA and YNFKEQ. The CDR3 runs to 14 residues. The V gene lost 1 base and the J gene lost 2 bases, with 9 bases spanning the gap.

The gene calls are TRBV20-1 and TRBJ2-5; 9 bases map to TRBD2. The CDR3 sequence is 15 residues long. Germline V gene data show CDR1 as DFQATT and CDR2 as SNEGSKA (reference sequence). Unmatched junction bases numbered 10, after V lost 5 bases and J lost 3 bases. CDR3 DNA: TGCAGTGCTGGGGGATCGGGACTAGCCGAAGAGACCCAGTACTTC. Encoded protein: CSAGGSGLAEETQYF.

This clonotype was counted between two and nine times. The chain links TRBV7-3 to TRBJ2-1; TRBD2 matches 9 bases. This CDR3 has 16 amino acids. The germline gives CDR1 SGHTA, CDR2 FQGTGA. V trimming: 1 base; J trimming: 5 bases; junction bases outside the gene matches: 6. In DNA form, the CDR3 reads TGTGCCAGCAGCTTAAAGGCTAGCGGGAAGGACAATGAGCAGTTCTTC. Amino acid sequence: CASSLKASGKDNEQFF.

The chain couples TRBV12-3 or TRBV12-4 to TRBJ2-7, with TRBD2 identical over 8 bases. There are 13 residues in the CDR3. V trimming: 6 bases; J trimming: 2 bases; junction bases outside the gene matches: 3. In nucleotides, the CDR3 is TGTGCCAGCAGCATAGCGGGACCCTACGAGCAGTACTTC. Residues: CASSIAGPYEQYF.

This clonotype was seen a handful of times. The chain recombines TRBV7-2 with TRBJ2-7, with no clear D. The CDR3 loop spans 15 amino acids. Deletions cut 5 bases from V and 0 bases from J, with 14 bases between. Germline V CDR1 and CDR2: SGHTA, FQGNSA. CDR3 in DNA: TGTGCCAGCAGCCCTTACTCCGCTACCTCCTACGAGCAGTACTTC. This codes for CASSPYSATSYEQYF.

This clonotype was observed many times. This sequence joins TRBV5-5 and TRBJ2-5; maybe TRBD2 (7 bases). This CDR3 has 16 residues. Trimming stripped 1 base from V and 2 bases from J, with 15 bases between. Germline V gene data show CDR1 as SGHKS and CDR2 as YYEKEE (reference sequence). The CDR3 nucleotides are TGTGCCAGCAGCTTGTCGAACGGGGGGCGTCAAGAGACCCAGTACTTC. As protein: CASSLSNGGRQETQYF. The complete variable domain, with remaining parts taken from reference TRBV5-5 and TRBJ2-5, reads DAGVTQSPTHLIKTRGQQVTLRCSPISGHKSVSWYQQVLGQGPQFIFQYYEKEERGRGNFPDRFSARQFPNYSSELNVNALLLGDSALYLCASSLSNGGRQETQYFGPGTRLLVL.

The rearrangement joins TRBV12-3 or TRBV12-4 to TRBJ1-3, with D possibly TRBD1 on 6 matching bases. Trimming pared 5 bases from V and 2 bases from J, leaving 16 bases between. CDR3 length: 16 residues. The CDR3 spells CASSPPGTSAGNTIYF. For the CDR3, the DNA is TGTGCCAGCAGTCCACCGGGGACATCGGCTGGAAACACCATATATTTT.